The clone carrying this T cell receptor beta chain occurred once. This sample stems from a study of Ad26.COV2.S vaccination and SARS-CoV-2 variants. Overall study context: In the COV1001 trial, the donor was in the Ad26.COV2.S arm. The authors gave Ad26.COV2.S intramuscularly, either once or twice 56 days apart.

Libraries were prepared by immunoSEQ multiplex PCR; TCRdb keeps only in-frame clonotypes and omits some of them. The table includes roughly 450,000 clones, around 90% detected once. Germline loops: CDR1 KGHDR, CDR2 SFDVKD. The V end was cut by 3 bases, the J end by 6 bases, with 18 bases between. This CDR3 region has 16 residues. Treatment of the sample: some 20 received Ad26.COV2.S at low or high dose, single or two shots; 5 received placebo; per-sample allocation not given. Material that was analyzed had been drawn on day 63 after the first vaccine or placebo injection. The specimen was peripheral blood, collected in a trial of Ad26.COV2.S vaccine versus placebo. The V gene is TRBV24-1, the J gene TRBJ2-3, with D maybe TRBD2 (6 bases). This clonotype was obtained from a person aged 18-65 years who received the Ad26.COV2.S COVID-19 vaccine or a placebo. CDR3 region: CATSDTAHHRGDTQYF. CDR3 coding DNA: TGTGCCACCAGTGATACCGCCCACCACCGGGGGGATACGCAGTATTTT.